This T cell receptor beta chain emerged from a study of lymphopenia after photon versus proton radiotherapy. Study-level findings and limits: Photon-treated patients lost naive T cells and TCR diversity; proton-treated stayed stable. A bigger post-nadir fall in TCR diversity correlated inversely with survival time in deceased patients. Oligoclonal CD8+ Temra expansion after nadir drove photon patients' diversity drop. Only patients who died were analyzed for survival; proton advantage is unproven.

As regards this clone: The antigen is unknown.

Germline V gives CDR1 LNHDA, CDR2 SQIVND (reference sequence). The CDR3 runs 16 residues. Libraries were prepared by immunoSEQ multiplex PCR; TCRdb keeps only in-frame clonotypes and omits some of them. The data show approximately 40,000 clones, roughly 86% seen once. The chain recombines TRBV19 with TRBJ2-5; 11 bases are shared with TRBD2. The DNA end is a closer match to TRBJ2-7, so the J assignment may be wrong. This clonotype originated in a woman aged 65 to 85 with pancreatic cancer. Some clones in this sample may be carry-over from other donors' samples. Sequences were derived from peripheral blood, sampled from a patient treated with proton-based radiotherapy. The CDR3, as DNA: TGTGCCAGTAGTCATCGCCCGGGACTAGCGGAGGACGAGCAGTACTTC. It is translated as CASSHRPGLAEDEQYF.